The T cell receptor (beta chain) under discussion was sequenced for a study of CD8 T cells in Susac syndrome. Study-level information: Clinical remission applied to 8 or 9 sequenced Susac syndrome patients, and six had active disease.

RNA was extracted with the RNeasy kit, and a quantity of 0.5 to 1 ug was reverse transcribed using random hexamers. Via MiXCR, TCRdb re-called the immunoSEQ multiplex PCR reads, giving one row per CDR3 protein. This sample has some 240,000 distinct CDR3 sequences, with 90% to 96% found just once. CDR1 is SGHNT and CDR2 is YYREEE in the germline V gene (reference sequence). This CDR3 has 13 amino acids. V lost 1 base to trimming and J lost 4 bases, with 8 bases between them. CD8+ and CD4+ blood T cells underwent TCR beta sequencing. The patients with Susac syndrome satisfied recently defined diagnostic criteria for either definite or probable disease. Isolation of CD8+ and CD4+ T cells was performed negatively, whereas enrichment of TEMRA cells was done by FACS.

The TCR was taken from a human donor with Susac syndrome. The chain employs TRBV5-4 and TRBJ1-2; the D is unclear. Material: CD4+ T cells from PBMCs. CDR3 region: CASSLKSGYGYTF. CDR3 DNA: TGTGCCAGCAGCTTGAAGTCGGGCTATGGCTACACCTTC.